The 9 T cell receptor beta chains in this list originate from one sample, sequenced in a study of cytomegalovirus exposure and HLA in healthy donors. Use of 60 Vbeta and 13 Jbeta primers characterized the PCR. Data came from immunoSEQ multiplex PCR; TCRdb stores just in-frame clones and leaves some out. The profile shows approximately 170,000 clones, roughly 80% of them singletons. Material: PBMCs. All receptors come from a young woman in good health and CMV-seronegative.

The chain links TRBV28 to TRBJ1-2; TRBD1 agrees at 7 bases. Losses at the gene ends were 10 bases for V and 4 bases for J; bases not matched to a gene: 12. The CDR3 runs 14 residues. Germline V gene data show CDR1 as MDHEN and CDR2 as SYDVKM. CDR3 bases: TGTGCCATCACCAACGACAGGGACGTCTATGGCTACACCTTC. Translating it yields CAITNDRDVYGYTF.

CDR3 DNA: TGTGCCAGCAGTTACTTAGCTAATGAAAAACTGTTTTTT. Translated, it gives CASSYLANEKLFF. The chain combines TRBV6-6 with TRBJ1-4; D unresolved. Trimming took off 1 base at V and 3 bases at J, with 3 bases between the two ends. The CDR3 is 13 residues long. Germline CDR1 is MNHNY and CDR2 is SVGAGI (reference sequence).

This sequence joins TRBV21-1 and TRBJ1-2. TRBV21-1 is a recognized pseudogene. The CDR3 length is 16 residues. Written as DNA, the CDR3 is TGTGCCAGCAGTCCCGGACGAGGAAAGACTAGCTATGGCTACACCTTC. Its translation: CASSPGRGKTSYGYTF.

CDR3 protein: CASSSRAYEQYF. CDR3 sequence (DNA): TGTGCCAGCAGCTCAAGAGCCTACGAGCAGTACTTC. This chain connects TRBV7-8 to TRBJ2-7; D gene ambiguous. CDR3 length equals 12 residues. CDR1 and CDR2 from the germline V gene are SGHVS and FQNEAQ. Trimming took off 4 bases at V and 2 bases at J, with 6 bases between the two ends.

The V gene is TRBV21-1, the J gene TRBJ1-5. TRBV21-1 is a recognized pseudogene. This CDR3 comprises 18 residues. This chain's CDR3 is CASSMIVALGDSNQPQHF. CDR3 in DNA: TGTGCCAGCAGCATGATCGTGGCCCTCGGGGATAGCAATCAGCCCCAGCATTTT.

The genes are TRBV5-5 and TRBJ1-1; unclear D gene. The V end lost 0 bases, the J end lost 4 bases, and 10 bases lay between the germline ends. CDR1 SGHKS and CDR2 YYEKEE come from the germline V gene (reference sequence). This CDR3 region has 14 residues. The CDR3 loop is CASSLVGSGTEAFF. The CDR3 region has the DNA TGTGCCAGCAGCTTGGTCGGGTCCGGCACTGAAGCTTTCTTT.

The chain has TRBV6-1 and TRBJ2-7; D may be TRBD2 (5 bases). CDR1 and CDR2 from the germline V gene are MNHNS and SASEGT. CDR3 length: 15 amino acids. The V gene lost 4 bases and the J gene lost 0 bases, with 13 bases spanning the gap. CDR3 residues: CASSVRGFSSYEQYF. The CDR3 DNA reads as TGTGCCAGCAGTGTACGGGGATTTAGCTCCTACGAGCAGTACTTC.

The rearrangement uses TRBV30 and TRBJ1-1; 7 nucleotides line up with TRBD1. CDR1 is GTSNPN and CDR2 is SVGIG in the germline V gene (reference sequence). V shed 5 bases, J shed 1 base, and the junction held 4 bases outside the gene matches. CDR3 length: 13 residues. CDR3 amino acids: CAWAGTANTEAFF. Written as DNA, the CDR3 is TGTGCCTGGGCCGGGACAGCGAACACTGAAGCTTTCTTT.

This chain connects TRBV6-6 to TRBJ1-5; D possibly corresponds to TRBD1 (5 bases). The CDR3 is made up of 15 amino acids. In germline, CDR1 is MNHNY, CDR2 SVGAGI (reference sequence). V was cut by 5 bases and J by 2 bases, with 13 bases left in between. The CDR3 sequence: CASSLQGRGNQPQHF. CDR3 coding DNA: TGTGCCAGCAGTCTCCAGGGAAGGGGCAATCAGCCCCAGCATTTT.